What follows are 20 T cell receptor beta chains derived from one specimen sequenced in a study of blood T cell repertoires in COVID-19. The assay was immunoSEQ multiplex PCR, and TCRdb's table has in-frame clones only and misses some. The sample has tens of thousands of clones, approximately 88% seen once. Source material: peripheral blood. Receptors were obtained from a man older than 75 with active or convalescent COVID-19.

The V call is TRBV5-8, the J call TRBJ2-1; 10 nucleotides agree with TRBD2. CDR1 is SGHTS and CDR2 is YDEGEE in the germline V gene. CDR3 size: 17 residues. V lost 4 bases to trimming and J lost 0 bases; unmatched junction nucleotides: 7. CDR3 DNA: TGTGCCAGCAGCGTCCCTAGCGGGGGCCTCTCCTACAATGAGCAGTTCTTC. Translated, it gives CASSVPSGGLSYNEQFF.

The chain joins TRBV19 to TRBJ1-4, with TRBD1 matching 7 bases. V dropped 4 bases and J dropped 11; count of bases not matched to a gene: 13. Germline lookup yields CDR1 LNHDA and CDR2 SQIVND (reference sequence). CDR3 length: 15 residues. CDR3 region: CASSTGGTVSRKLFF. CDR3 DNA: TGTGCCAGTAGTACTGGAGGGACAGTTTCGAGGAAACTGTTTTTT. Full variable domain (outside the CDR3, taken from reference TRBV19 and TRBJ1-4): DGGITQSPKYLFRKEGQNVTLSCEQNLNHDAMYWYRQDPGQGLRLIYYSQIVNDFQKGDIAEGYSVSREKKESFPLTVTSAQKNPTAFYLCASSTGGTVSRKLFFGSGTQLSVL.

In this sample, this clone turned up once. J is TRBJ2-6 and V is TRBV7-9; D might be TRBD1 (6 bases). This CDR3 contains 17 residues. Looked up from germline, CDR1 is SEHNR and CDR2 is FQNEAQ (reference sequence). Trimming pared 5 bases from V and 3 bases from J, leaving 17 bases between. The CDR3 reads CASSTTPGESGANVLTF. CDR3 coding DNA: TGTGCCAGCAGCACCACCCCAGGGGAGAGTGGGGCCAACGTCCTGACTTTC.

The table lists this clone with a count of one. The gene calls are TRBV5-1 and TRBJ1-3; 7 bases align to TRBD1. The V and J ends lost 5 bases and 1 base, in that order; junction bases with no gene match: 3. CDR3 length: 14 residues. CDR1 is SGHRS, CDR2 YFSETQ, per germline. Here the CDR3 DNA reads TGCGCCAGCAGACCACAGGGGTCTGGAAACACCATATATTTT. It is translated as CASRPQGSGNTIYF.

This sequence joins TRBV4-2 and TRBJ2-2; the match to TRBD1 covers 9 bases. Germline CDR1 reads LGHNA; CDR2 reads YNFKEQ. This CDR3 is 15 amino acids long. Germline trimming cut 4 bases from V and 6 bases from J; bases unmatched to any gene: 6. The CDR3 bases are TGTGCCAGCAGCCTAACGGGACAGGGAGCCGGGGAGCTGTTTTTT. As protein: CASSLTGQGAGELFF.

The chain links TRBV7-6 to TRBJ2-1; 10 nucleotides align to TRBD2. In germline, CDR1 is SGHVS, CDR2 FNYEAQ. V lost 5 bases, J lost 5 bases, and 6 bases stayed unmatched. The CDR3 consists of 15 residues. CDR3 DNA sequence: TGTGCCAGCAGCACGACTAGCGGGCCGAACAATGAGCAGTTCTTC. It yields the protein CASSTTSGPNNEQFF.

The chain recombines TRBV9 with TRBJ2-1, with D uncertain. From germline, CDR1 is SGDLS and CDR2 YYNGEE. This CDR3 has 14 residues. V lost 0 bases and J lost 7, with 11 bases in between. The CDR3: CASSVEARMNEQFF. The CDR3 DNA reads TGTGCCAGCAGCGTAGAAGCACGCATGAATGAGCAGTTCTTC.

This clone was counted a single time. DNA for the CDR3: TGTGCCTGGAGGATTATTACAGGGTACGAGCAGTACTTC. Its protein is CAWRIITGYEQYF. This rearrangement joins TRBV30 to TRBJ2-7; possible D gene TRBD1, 6 bases. The CDR3 is 13 residues long. V dropped 3 bases and J dropped 4 bases, with 13 bases sitting between them. Germline CDR1 is GTSNPN and CDR2 is SVGIG (reference sequence).

The chain combines TRBV28 with TRBJ2-7; the match to TRBD1 covers 7 bases. This CDR3 spans 13 amino acids. In germline, CDR1 is MDHEN, CDR2 SYDVKM. The J segment lost 2 bases and the V segment lost 7 bases, leaving 5 bases of the junction unmatched. CDR3 bases: TGTGCCAGCACACGACAGGGACCCTACGAGCAGTACTTC. Its translation: CASTRQGPYEQYF.

The V gene is TRBV6-4, the J gene TRBJ1-1, with TRBD1 as a possible D gene (6 bases). This CDR3 spans 14 amino acids. Trimming pared 6 bases from V and 0 bases from J, leaving 11 bases between. The germline V gene has CDR1 MRHNA and CDR2 SNTAGT. CDR3 sequence (DNA): TGTGCCAGCAGAGTAGGGGGTATGAACACTGAAGCTTTCTTT. Translation: CASRVGGMNTEAFF.

The rearrangement uses TRBV28 and TRBJ2-7, with TRBD2 identical over 7 bases. CDR3 size: 17 residues. J was trimmed by 2 bases and V by 6 bases; bases with no gene match: 16. Per germline, CDR1 MDHEN and CDR2 SYDVKM. The CDR3 DNA reads TGTGCCAGCAGCCCCGACTCCTCGGGGAGGGGACCCTACGAGCAGTACTTC. Translated: CASSPDSSGRGPYEQYF.

The genes are TRBV1 and TRBJ1-6; the table calls TRBD1, which could not be checked here. TRBV1 is assigned pseudogene status. The CDR3 sequence is 19 residues long. In DNA form, the CDR3 reads TGCACCAGCAGCCAAGAGACAGGGACAGGGTATTTCGGTAATTCACCCCTCCACTTT. This gives the protein CTSSQETGTGYFGNSPLHF.

V and J are TRBV28 and TRBJ2-3, with 9 bases fitting TRBD1. The junction had 3 bases not matched to a gene; V was cut back by 8 bases and J by 0 bases. The germline V gene has CDR1 MDHEN and CDR2 SYDVKM. The CDR3 is made up of 14 amino acids. This CDR3 is CASLDRGSTDTQYF. The CDR3 DNA is TGTGCCAGCCTAGACAGGGGGAGCACAGATACGCAGTATTTT.

The gene calls are TRBV7-9 and TRBJ2-3; D possibly corresponds to TRBD2 (6 bases). V was pared by 5 bases and J by 5 bases, with 14 bases between. Germline V gives CDR1 SEHNR, CDR2 FQNEAQ (reference sequence). This CDR3 region has 14 residues. CDR3 sequence: CASSVSGTLDTQYF. The DNA of the CDR3 is TGTGCCAGCAGCGTCTCCGGGACTCTAGATACGCAGTATTTT.

This chain joins TRBV19 and TRBJ2-4, with TRBD1 matching over 7 bases. CDR3 length equals 15 residues. V shed 9 bases, J shed 3 bases, and the junction held 11 bases outside the gene matches. Germline CDR1 is LNHDA and CDR2 is SQIVND (reference sequence). In nucleotides, the CDR3 is TGTGCCAGCGCCGGGACAGAGTTAAGCAAAAACATTCAGTACTTC. It specifies CASAGTELSKNIQYF.

This chain joins TRBV7-2 and TRBJ2-5, with D unclear. V was shortened by 5 bases and J by 4 bases, with 14 bases between the two germline ends. This CDR3 is 14 amino acids long. CDR1 is SGHTA and CDR2 is FQGNSA in the germline V gene. CDR3 region: CASSILTVGETQYF. The CDR3 nucleotides are TGTGCCAGCAGCATCCTTACAGTCGGAGAGACCCAGTACTTC.

The V call is TRBV27, the J call TRBJ2-7, with a weak D call TRBD2 (7 bases). CDR3 size: 15 residues. V shed 3 bases and J shed 0 bases, with 12 bases lying between them. The germline V gene encodes CDR1 MNHEY and CDR2 SMNVEV (reference sequence). The CDR3 protein is CASSFGGAASYEQYF. CDR3 DNA: TGTGCCAGCAGTTTTGGGGGGGCGGCCTCCTACGAGCAGTACTTC.

The chain joins TRBV10-3 to TRBJ1-2; D is uncertain. From germline, CDR1 is ENHRY and CDR2 SYGVKD. This CDR3 has 14 residues. V gave up 0 bases and J gave up 2 bases, with 7 bases separating them. CDR3 DNA: TGTGCCATCAGTGAGTCGGGCCCGAACTATGGCTACACCTTC. This sequence encodes CAISESGPNYGYTF.

The chain employs TRBV10-2 and TRBJ2-5; D is perhaps TRBD2 (7 bases). The V gene's germline CDR1 is WSHSY and CDR2 SAAADI. Trimming removed 2 bases at V and 5 bases at J, with 12 bases between. CDR3 length: 14 residues. Here the CDR3 reads CASSEVGGAETQYF. CDR3 sequence (DNA): TGCGCCAGCAGTGAGGTTGGGGGGGCGGAGACCCAGTACTTC.

V is TRBV5-1 and J is TRBJ2-7, with TRBD1 identical over 12 bases. CDR3 length equals 15 residues. In germline, CDR1 is SGHRS, CDR2 YFSETQ. The ends lost 4 bases at V and 5 bases at J; junction bases unmatched: 7. The CDR3 DNA reads as TGCGCCAGCAGCACCGGGACAGGGGGCCTAGACGAGCAGTACTTC. Translated, it gives CASSTGTGGLDEQYF.